This T cell receptor (beta chain) was recovered during a study of identical twins. Regarding the study as a whole: In zero-insertion analyses, partial confounding could arise from invariant MAIT and iNKT cells. Cord blood's abundant beta clonotypes had fewer insertions, unlike memory repertoires. The study found excess low generation probability among twin-shared out-of-frame alpha sequences.

TCRdb recomputed calls from the 5' RACE reads with MiXCR, one row per CDR3 protein. The data hold under 900,000 distinct CDR3 sequences, with 10% to 15% observed a single time. Between the trimmed V and J ends, which lost 3 bases and 5 bases, there was a span of 13 bases. CDR3 size: 15 residues. The V gene's germline CDR1 is KGHDR and CDR2 SFDVKD. This clonotype was counted only a few times. Its cognate antigen is unknown. This same sample was also taken into another study, of yellow fever vaccine responses in identical twins.

The receptor was isolated from a young woman in good health. The chain uses TRBV24-1 and TRBJ2-1; D call uncertain. The sequenced sample consisted of PBMCs. The CDR3 reads CATSDVNWANNEQFF. The CDR3 coding sequence is TGTGCCACCAGTGATGTTAATTGGGCTAACAATGAGCAGTTCTTC.